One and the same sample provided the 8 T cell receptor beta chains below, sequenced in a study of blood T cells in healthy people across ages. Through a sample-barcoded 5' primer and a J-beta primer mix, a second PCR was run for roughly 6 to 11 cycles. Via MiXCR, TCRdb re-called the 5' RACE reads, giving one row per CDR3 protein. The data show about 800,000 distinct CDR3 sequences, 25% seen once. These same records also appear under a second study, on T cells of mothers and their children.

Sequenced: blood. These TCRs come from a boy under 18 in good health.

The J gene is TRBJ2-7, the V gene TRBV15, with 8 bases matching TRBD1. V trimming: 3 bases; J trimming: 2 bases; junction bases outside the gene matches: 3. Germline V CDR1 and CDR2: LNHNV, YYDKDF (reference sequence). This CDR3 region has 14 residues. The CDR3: CATSRDREAYEQYF. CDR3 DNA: TGTGCCACCAGCAGGGACAGGGAGGCCTACGAGCAGTACTTC.

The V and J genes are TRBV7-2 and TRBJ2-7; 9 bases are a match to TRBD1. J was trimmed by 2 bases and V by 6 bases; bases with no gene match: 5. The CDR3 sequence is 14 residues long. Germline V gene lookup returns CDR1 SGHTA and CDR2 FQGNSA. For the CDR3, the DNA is TGTGCCAGCAGACGGGACAGGGCTACCTACGAGCAGTACTTC. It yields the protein CASRRDRATYEQYF.

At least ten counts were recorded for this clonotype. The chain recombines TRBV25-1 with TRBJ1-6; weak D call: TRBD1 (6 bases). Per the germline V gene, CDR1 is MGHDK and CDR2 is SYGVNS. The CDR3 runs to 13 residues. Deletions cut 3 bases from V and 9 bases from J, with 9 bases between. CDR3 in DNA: TGTGCCAGCAGTGACAGGGGTTTTTCACCCCTCCACTTT. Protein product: CASSDRGFSPLHF.

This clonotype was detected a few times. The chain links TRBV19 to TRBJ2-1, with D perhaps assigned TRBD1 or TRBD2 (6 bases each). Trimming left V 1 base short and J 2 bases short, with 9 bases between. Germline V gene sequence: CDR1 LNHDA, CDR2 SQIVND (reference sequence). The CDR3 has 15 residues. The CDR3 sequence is CASSIGGGTYNEQFF. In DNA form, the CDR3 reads TGTGCCAGTAGTATAGGAGGGGGGACCTACAATGAGCAGTTCTTC. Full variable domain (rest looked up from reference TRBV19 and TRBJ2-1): DGGITQSPKYLFRKEGQNVTLSCEQNLNHDAMYWYRQDPGQGLRLIYYSQIVNDFQKGDIAEGYSVSREKKESFPLTVTSAQKNPTAFYLCASSIGGGTYNEQFFGPGTRLTVL.

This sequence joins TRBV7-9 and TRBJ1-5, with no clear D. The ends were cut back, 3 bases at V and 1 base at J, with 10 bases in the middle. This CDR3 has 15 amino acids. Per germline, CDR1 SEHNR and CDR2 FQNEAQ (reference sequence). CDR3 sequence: CASSFGPESNQPQHF. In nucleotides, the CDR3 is TGTGCCAGCAGCTTTGGTCCAGAAAGCAATCAGCCCCAGCATTTT.

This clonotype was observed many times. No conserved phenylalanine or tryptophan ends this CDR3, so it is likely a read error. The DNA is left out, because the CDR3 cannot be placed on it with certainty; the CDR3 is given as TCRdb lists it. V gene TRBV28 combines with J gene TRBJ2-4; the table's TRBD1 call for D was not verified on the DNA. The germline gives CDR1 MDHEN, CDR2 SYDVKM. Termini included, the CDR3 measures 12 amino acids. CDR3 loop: CASSFPGGILHL.

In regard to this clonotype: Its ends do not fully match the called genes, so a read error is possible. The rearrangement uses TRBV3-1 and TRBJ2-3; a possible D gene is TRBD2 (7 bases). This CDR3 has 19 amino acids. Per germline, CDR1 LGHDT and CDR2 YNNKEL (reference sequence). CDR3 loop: CASSQVGGGLLINTDAQYF. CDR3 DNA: TGTGCCAGCAGCCAAGTAGGGGGGGGGCTTTTGATCAACACAGATGCGCAGTATTTT.

The DNA for the CDR3 is TGTGCCAGCAGCTACAGACTAGGTGGCAATGAGCAGTTCTTC. The encoded protein is CASSYRLGGNEQFF. This chain uses TRBV7-9 with TRBJ2-1, with D perhaps TRBD2 (6 bases). Germline lookup yields CDR1 SEHNR and CDR2 FQNEAQ (reference sequence). The CDR3 loop spans 14 amino acids. Trimming shortened V by 4 bases and J by 6 bases, and 13 bases separated the two germline ends.